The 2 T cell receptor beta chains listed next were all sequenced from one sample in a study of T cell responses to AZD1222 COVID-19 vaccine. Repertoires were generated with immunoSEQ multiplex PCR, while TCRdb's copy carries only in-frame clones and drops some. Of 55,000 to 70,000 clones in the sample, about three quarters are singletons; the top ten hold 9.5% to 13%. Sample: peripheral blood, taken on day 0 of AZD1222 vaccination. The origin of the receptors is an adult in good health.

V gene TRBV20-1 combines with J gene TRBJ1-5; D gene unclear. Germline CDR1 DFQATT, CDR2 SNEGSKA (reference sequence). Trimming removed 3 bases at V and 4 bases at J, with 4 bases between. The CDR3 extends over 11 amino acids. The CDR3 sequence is CSASRNQPQHF. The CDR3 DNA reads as TGCAGTGCTAGCCGTAATCAGCCCCAGCATTTT.

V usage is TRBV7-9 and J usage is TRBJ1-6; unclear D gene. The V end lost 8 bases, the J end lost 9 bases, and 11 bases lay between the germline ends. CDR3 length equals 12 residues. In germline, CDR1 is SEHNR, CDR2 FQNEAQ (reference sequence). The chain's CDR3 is CASSKEGSPLHF. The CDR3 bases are TGTGCCAGCTCAAAAGAGGGTTCACCCCTCCACTTT. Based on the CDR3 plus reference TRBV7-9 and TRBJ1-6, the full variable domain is DTGVSQNPRHKITKRGQNVTFRCDPISEHNRLYWYRQTLGQGPEFLTYFQNEAQLEKSRLLSDRFSAERPKGSFSTLEIQRTEQGDSAMYLCASSKEGSPLHFGNGTRLTVT.